The rows below give T cell receptor beta chains drawn from one sample of a study of cytomegalovirus exposure and HLA in healthy donors. Assay used: immunoSEQ multiplex PCR; TCRdb lists only in-frame clones, some missing. The sample comprises tens of thousands of clones, around 78% of which are singletons, and about 2.7% rests with the top ten. Specimen: PBMCs. Receptor source: a male donor in good health and CMV-seropositive. Each CDR3 is given with its conserved first and last residue. D genes are given only for firm matches. Only some rows state a clone size, as once, few, many or a class for expanded clones.

D gene: TRBD1
J gene: TRBJ2-7
clone size: NA
V gene: TRBV29-1
CDR3 DNA: TGCAGCGTTCGCGAGGGACAGGGAGCCTACGAGCAGTACTTC
CDR3 protein: CSVREGQGAYEQYF

D gene: TRBD1
J gene: TRBJ1-5
clone size: NA
V gene: TRBV28
CDR3 DNA: TGTGCCAGCAGTCGGACCGGGACAGGGGGTTCTGTTCCCCAGCATTTT
CDR3 protein: CASSRTGTGGSVPQHF

D gene: NA
J gene: TRBJ1-1
clone size: few
V gene: TRBV25-1
CDR3 DNA: TGTGCCAGCGTGCCTGGGGGGAGCACTGAAGCTTTCTTT
CDR3 protein: CASVPGGSTEAFF

D gene: NA
J gene: TRBJ2-2
clone size: few
V gene: TRBV5-5
CDR3 DNA: TGTGCCAGCAGCCCCCCAGGGACCGGGGAGCTGTTTTTT
CDR3 protein: CASSPPGTGELFF

D gene: TRBD2
J gene: TRBJ2-7
clone size: few
V gene: TRBV14
CDR3 DNA: TGTGCCAGCAGCCTCGTGGGACTAGCCTACGAGCAGTACTTC
CDR3 protein: CASSLVGLAYEQYF

D gene: NA
J gene: TRBJ1-5
clone size: NA
V gene: TRBV5-8
CDR3 DNA: TGTGCCAGCAGCGATGGCGGTACATATAGCAATCAGCCCCAGCATTTT
CDR3 protein: CASSDGGTYSNQPQHF

D gene: NA
J gene: TRBJ1-1
clone size: NA
V gene: TRBV19
CDR3 DNA: TGTGCCAGTAGTATAGGAGGGTCTCGAGTTGAAGCTTTCTTT
CDR3 protein: CASSIGGSRVEAFF

D gene: NA
J gene: TRBJ1-3
clone size: NA
V gene: TRBV19
CDR3 DNA: TGTGCCAGTAGTATCGGAAGGGGGAACACCATATATTTT
CDR3 protein: CASSIGRGNTIYF

D gene: TRBD2
J gene: TRBJ2-7
clone size: NA
V gene: TRBV19
CDR3 DNA: TGTGCCAGCACCAATGCGGGAGCAGGCGAGCAGTACTTC
CDR3 protein: CASTNAGAGEQYF

D gene: TRBD1
J gene: TRBJ2-7
clone size: NA
V gene: TRBV6-1
CDR3 DNA: TGTGCCAGCAATCAAGCATTTGGGCTCCGGACAGGGGGGATCGCCTACGAGCAGTACTTC
CDR3 protein: CASNQAFGLRTGGIAYEQYF

D gene: NA
J gene: TRBJ1-1
clone size: few
V gene: TRBV5-6
CDR3 DNA: TGTGCCAGCCTTACACCGAACACTGAAGCTTTCTTT
CDR3 protein: CASLTPNTEAFF

D gene: NA
J gene: TRBJ1-4
clone size: NA
V gene: TRBV28
CDR3 DNA: TGTGCCAGCAGTGAGATATCAACTAATGAAAAACTGTTTTTT
CDR3 protein: CASSEISTNEKLFF

D gene: NA
J gene: TRBJ1-5
clone size: NA
V gene: TRBV5-1
CDR3 DNA: TGCGCCAGTAAACCCTGGACCGACAGGCGGGGCAATCAGCCCCAGCATTTT
CDR3 protein: CASKPWTDRRGNQPQHF

D gene: NA
J gene: TRBJ2-2
clone size: NA
V gene: TRBV11-2
CDR3 DNA: TGTGCCAGCAGCTTCAGAGGGGGCACCGGGGAGCTGTTTTTT
CDR3 protein: CASSFRGGTGELFF

D gene: TRBD1
J gene: TRBJ1-1
clone size: NA
V gene: TRBV5-6
CDR3 DNA: TGTGCCAGCAGCTTAACTTCGCGGACAGGGCAGTGGTACACTGAAGCTTTCTTT
CDR3 protein: CASSLTSRTGQWYTEAFF

D gene: NA
J gene: TRBJ2-7
clone size: NA
V gene: TRBV5-4
CDR3 DNA: TGTGCCAGCAGCAAGGACAGTACGTACGAGCAGTACTTC
CDR3 protein: CASSKDSTYEQYF

D gene: TRBD1
J gene: TRBJ1-2
clone size: NA
V gene: TRBV7-2
CDR3 DNA: TGTGCCAGCAGCTTAGCGGGGGACAGGGGTGGCTACACCTTC
CDR3 protein: CASSLAGDRGGYTF

D gene: NA
J gene: TRBJ2-2
clone size: NA
V gene: TRBV19
CDR3 DNA: TGTGCCAGTAGGGCCGGGAGCACCGGGGAGCTGTTTTTT
CDR3 protein: CASRAGSTGELFF

D gene: TRBD2
J gene: TRBJ2-1
clone size: NA
V gene: TRBV6-4
CDR3 DNA: TGTGCCAGCAGTGACTCAGATAGCGGGAATGAGCAGTTCTTC
CDR3 protein: CASSDSDSGNEQFF

D gene: NA
J gene: TRBJ2-1
clone size: few
V gene: TRBV25-1
CDR3 DNA: TGTGCCAGCAGTGAATCGTATGAGCAGTTCTTC
CDR3 protein: CASSESYEQFF

D gene: TRBD2
J gene: TRBJ2-7
clone size: NA
V gene: TRBV4-1
CDR3 DNA: TGCGCCAGCAGCCAGACTAGCGGGGGGCCCTACGAGCAGTACTTC
CDR3 protein: CASSQTSGGPYEQYF

D gene: NA
J gene: TRBJ1-2
clone size: many
V gene: TRBV27
CDR3 DNA: TGTGCCAGCAGCTCGTACAGTAACTATGGCTACACCTTC
CDR3 protein: CASSSYSNYGYTF

D gene: TRBD1
J gene: TRBJ1-1
clone size: once
V gene: TRBV19
CDR3 DNA: TGTGCCAGTAGTATAGGGACAGGGGGCAACACTGAAGCTTTCTTT
CDR3 protein: CASSIGTGGNTEAFF

D gene: TRBD2
J gene: TRBJ2-3
clone size: NA
V gene: TRBV4-2
CDR3 DNA: TGTGCCAGCAGCCTTACGACTAGCGGAAACACAGATACGCAGTATTTT
CDR3 protein: CASSLTTSGNTDTQYF

D gene: TRBD1
J gene: TRBJ1-2
clone size: NA
V gene: TRBV10-3
CDR3 DNA: TGTGCCATCCACCCGCCCGGGACAGGGGGCTATGGCTACACCTTC
CDR3 protein: CAIHPPGTGGYGYTF

D gene: NA
J gene: TRBJ1-2
clone size: NA
V gene: TRBV27
CDR3 DNA: TGTGCCAGCAGTAAAATACACCCGGGACATCTCTATGGCTACACCTTC
CDR3 protein: CASSKIHPGHLYGYTF

D gene: NA
J gene: TRBJ2-3
clone size: NA
V gene: TRBV15
CDR3 DNA: TGTGCCACCAGCAGAGATCTAGGAGATACGCAGTATTTT
CDR3 protein: CATSRDLGDTQYF

D gene: NA
J gene: TRBJ2-3
clone size: NA
V gene: TRBV30
CDR3 DNA: TGTGCCTGGAGTGTTATACCGGGACAGGGGATCCTGACTAGCGGGACCACAGATACGCAGTATTTT
CDR3 protein: CAWSVIPGQGILTSGTTDTQYF

D gene: NA
J gene: TRBJ1-3
clone size: once
V gene: TRBV7-3
CDR3 DNA: TGTGCCAGCAGCTCGGGGTTTGGAAACACCATATATTTT
CDR3 protein: CASSSGFGNTIYF

D gene: NA
J gene: TRBJ1-5
clone size: once
V gene: TRBV21-1
CDR3 DNA: TGTGCCAGCCCGGCAGGGGGCAGGAATCAGCCCCAGCATTTT
CDR3 protein: CASPAGGRNQPQHF

D gene: NA
J gene: TRBJ2-4
clone size: NA
V gene: TRBV7-9
CDR3 DNA: TGTGCCAGCAGCTTAGCCAGTTTTTCCAAAAACATTCAGTACTTC
CDR3 protein: CASSLASFSKNIQYF

D gene: NA
J gene: TRBJ1-1
clone size: NA
V gene: TRBV30
CDR3 DNA: TGTGCCTGGAGTGGGGACTTAAACACTGAAGCTTTCTTT
CDR3 protein: CAWSGDLNTEAFF

D gene: NA
J gene: TRBJ1-5
clone size: NA
V gene: TRBV11-2
CDR3 DNA: TGTGCCAGCAGCAATGCGAATCAGCCCCAGCATTTT
CDR3 protein: CASSNANQPQHF

D gene: NA
J gene: TRBJ2-7
clone size: few
V gene: TRBV7-3
CDR3 DNA: TGTGCCAGCAGCTACGGACTCTTCCCGGTGCAGTACTTC
CDR3 protein: CASSYGLFPVQYF

D gene: TRBD2
J gene: TRBJ2-2
clone size: NA
V gene: TRBV29-1
CDR3 DNA: TGCAGCGTAAGGGGACTAGCGGGAGACACCGGGGAGCTGTTTTTT
CDR3 protein: CSVRGLAGDTGELFF

D gene: NA
J gene: TRBJ2-7
clone size: NA
V gene: TRBV28
CDR3 DNA: TGTGCCAGCAGTTCAGCGTTAAGGGAGCAGTACTTC
CDR3 protein: CASSSALREQYF

D gene: NA
J gene: TRBJ1-2
clone size: NA
V gene: TRBV5-1
CDR3 DNA: TGCGCCAGCAGCTCGGACAGTTACAACTATGGCTACACCTTC
CDR3 protein: CASSSDSYNYGYTF

D gene: NA
J gene: TRBJ2-1
clone size: NA
V gene: TRBV6-5
CDR3 DNA: TGTGCCAGCAGTTACTCGAGCGGTTACTACAATGAGCAGTTCTTC
CDR3 protein: CASSYSSGYYNEQFF

D gene: NA
J gene: TRBJ2-2
clone size: once
V gene: TRBV5-1
CDR3 DNA: TGCGCCAGCAGCTCAGTACAGGCACAGAACACCGGGGAGCTGTTTTTT
CDR3 protein: CASSSVQAQNTGELFF

D gene: NA
J gene: TRBJ2-3
clone size: once
V gene: TRBV29-1
CDR3 DNA: TGCAGCGTACTCACAGGGACAGATACGCAGTATTTT
CDR3 protein: CSVLTGTDTQYF

D gene: NA
J gene: TRBJ2-1
clone size: NA
V gene: TRBV28
CDR3 DNA: TGTGCCATCCTGAGTACCTCCTACAATGAGCAGTTCTTC
CDR3 protein: CAILSTSYNEQFF

D gene: TRBD1
J gene: TRBJ1-2
clone size: NA
V gene: TRBV19
CDR3 DNA: TGTGCCAGCCGAGAAGCCGGGACAGGGGGCAACTATGGCTACACCTTC
CDR3 protein: CASREAGTGGNYGYTF

D gene: NA
J gene: TRBJ2-3
clone size: NA
V gene: TRBV16
CDR3 DNA: TGTGCCAGCAGCCAGGACTCCCGGGGTGATACGCAGTATTTT
CDR3 protein: CASSQDSRGDTQYF

D gene: NA
J gene: TRBJ2-7
clone size: NA
V gene: TRBV10-1
CDR3 DNA: TGCGCCAGACACAGGGCGCAAGTTTACGAGCAGTACTTC
CDR3 protein: CARHRAQVYEQYF

D gene: TRBD2
J gene: TRBJ2-7
clone size: NA
V gene: TRBV27
CDR3 DNA: TGTGCCAGCAGCCCCTCTAGCGGGAGAGCCTACGAGCAGTACTTC
CDR3 protein: CASSPSSGRAYEQYF

D gene: TRBD2
J gene: TRBJ2-7
clone size: NA
V gene: TRBV5-5
CDR3 DNA: TGTGCCAGCAGCTTACTAGCGGGAGTCTACGAGCAGTACTTC
CDR3 protein: CASSLLAGVYEQYF

D gene: NA
J gene: TRBJ2-7
clone size: few
V gene: TRBV5-4
CDR3 DNA: TGTGCCAGCAGCCCGACGACAGGCCCACAGGGCCTCTACGAGCAGTACTTC
CDR3 protein: CASSPTTGPQGLYEQYF

D gene: TRBD1
J gene: TRBJ1-1
clone size: NA
V gene: TRBV6-4
CDR3 DNA: TGTGCCAGCAGTGAACCGACAGGGGGTATGACTGAAGCTTTCTTT
CDR3 protein: CASSEPTGGMTEAFF

D gene: TRBD2
J gene: TRBJ2-3
clone size: NA
V gene: TRBV7-6
CDR3 DNA: TGTGCCAGCATTCTCCAAGGACTAGCGGGTAGCACAGATACGCAGTATTTT
CDR3 protein: CASILQGLAGSTDTQYF

D gene: NA
J gene: TRBJ2-1
clone size: few
V gene: TRBV4-1
CDR3 DNA: TGCGCCAGCAGCCAGGGACTCCGACTACGGGGTTACAATGAGCAGTTCTTC
CDR3 protein: CASSQGLRLRGYNEQFF